The clone carrying this T cell receptor beta chain was counted ten times or more. TCRbeta library construction was performed incorporating unique molecular identifiers. In TCRdb, the PCR reads were re-called with MiXCR into one record per CDR3 protein. The sample includes under 300,000 distinct CDR3 sequences, roughly a tenth of them seen just once. The sample comes from a study of T-cell reconstitution after alpha-beta-depleted transplantation in children. The CDR3 length is 19 residues. Trimming left V 5 bases short and J 0 bases short, with 20 bases between. Germline V gene sequence: CDR1 SGHVS, CDR2 FQNEAQ.

The sequences come from PBMCs from the stem cell graft donor, collected from the stem cell graft. The rearrangement joins TRBV7-8 to TRBJ2-6; D tentatively fits TRBD1 or TRBD2 (5 bases each). This clonotype was obtained from a human donor who donated a stem cell graft to a child with SCID. CDR3 sequence: CASSMIRDRILSGANVLTF. The CDR3 DNA is TGTGCCAGCAGCATGATAAGGGACCGAATACTCTCTGGGGCCAACGTCCTGACTTTC.